This T cell receptor (beta chain) was observed in a study of T cells in Graves' hyperthyroidism and ophthalmopathy. Researchers took RNA transcripts and amplified the TCR beta CDR3 regions from them. An initial round of RT-PCR targeting the TCR CDR3 relied on the HTBI primer set. TCRdb passed the multiplex PCR reads through MiXCR, listing each CDR3 protein once. Among fewer than 550,000 distinct CDR3 sequences, less than 25% were seen once, and the ten largest hold around 11%. The germline V gene has CDR1 MNHNS and CDR2 SASEGT. The CDR3 is 16 residues long. V was trimmed by 8 bases and J by 0 bases, leaving 17 bases between them.

This sequence originates from a woman aged 30 to 39 with Graves' ophthalmopathy. Material for sequencing was blood. V gene TRBV6-1 combines with J gene TRBJ1-5, with a tentative D call TRBD1 (6 bases). CDR3 residues: CASRKRDTDSNQPQHF. CDR3 coding DNA: TGTGCCAGCCGCAAGCGGGACACGGATAGCAATCAGCCCCAGCATTTT.